One and the same sample provided the 14 T cell receptor beta chains below, sequenced in a study of T cell responses to AZD1222 COVID-19 vaccine. Profiling relied on immunoSEQ multiplex PCR, and the TCRdb table lists in-frame clones only, not all of them. The data show around 92,000 clones, with under 95% seen just once and 22% held by the top ten. Sample: peripheral blood, taken on day 0 of AZD1222 vaccination. These receptors were collected from an adult in good health.

This clone came up a few times. V and J are TRBV11-3 and TRBJ2-1; D gene uncertain. Trimming removed 1 base at V and 4 bases at J, with 8 bases between. CDR1 and CDR2 from the germline V gene are SGHNT and YENEEA. The CDR3 totals 14 residues. DNA of the CDR3: TGTGCCAGCAGCTTAGGTCCGGCATACAATGAGCAGTTCTTC. Its protein product is CASSLGPAYNEQFF.

This clone has more than one count but fewer than ten. The chain links TRBV6-2 or TRBV6-3 to TRBJ1-5; D may be TRBD1 (5 bases). Germline V gene data show CDR1 as MNHEY and CDR2 as SVGEGT. The CDR3 is 16 amino acids. V was shortened by 0 bases and J by 7 bases, with 16 bases between the two germline ends. Here the CDR3 reads CASSYSYQGLGQPQHF. CDR3 bases: TGTGCCAGCAGTTACTCGTACCAGGGCCTGGGGCAGCCCCAGCATTTT.

The chain is built from TRBV2 and TRBJ2-5; 7 nucleotides agree with TRBD1. The CDR3 is made up of 14 amino acids. CDR1 is SNHLY, CDR2 FYNNEI, per germline. The V segment lost 11 bases and the J segment 5 bases; nucleotides outside the gene matches: 14. CDR3 protein: CAATAEGAWETQYF. The CDR3 nucleotides read TGTGCCGCAACAGCCGAGGGGGCCTGGGAGACCCAGTACTTC.

J is TRBJ2-2 and V is TRBV18; 9 bases align to TRBD1. Germline V lookup: CDR1 KGHSH, CDR2 LQKENI. J gave up 6 bases and V 2 bases, and 13 bases lay outside the gene matches. The CDR3 is made up of 18 amino acids. The CDR3 DNA sequence: TGTGCCAGCTCACCAATGGCACCGGGACAGGGATCCCCCGGGGAGCTGTTTTTT. It is translated as CASSPMAPGQGSPGELFF.

V gene TRBV2 combines with J gene TRBJ1-3; a possible D gene is TRBD1 (6 bases). V lost 6 bases and J lost 2, with 8 bases in between. Germline V gene data show CDR1 as SNHLY and CDR2 as FYNNEI. The CDR3 runs 13 residues. Written as DNA, the CDR3 is TGTGCCAGCAGACAGGGTACTGGAAACACCATATATTTT. Protein: CASRQGTGNTIYF.

The V and J genes are TRBV7-9 and TRBJ2-7; tentative D call: TRBD2 (5 bases). This CDR3 comprises 14 residues. V was shortened by 4 bases and J by 3 bases, with 13 bases between the two germline ends. Germline CDR1 SEHNR, CDR2 FQNEAQ (reference sequence). The CDR3 spells CASSSSHRDYEQYF. As DNA, the CDR3 is TGTGCCAGCAGCTCGTCTCACCGGGACTACGAGCAGTACTTC.

The genes are TRBV1 and TRBJ2-7; TRBD1, the table's D call, was not compared with the DNA. TRBV1 is a documented pseudogene. The CDR3 runs to 14 residues. The CDR3 sequence: CTSSPRDRPYEQYF. The CDR3 bases are TGCACCAGCAGCCCAAGGGACAGACCGTACGAGCAGTACTTC.

V and J are TRBV11-2 and TRBJ2-5; possible D gene TRBD2, 6 bases. The CDR3 extends over 17 amino acids. Trimming took 3 bases from V and 2 from J, leaving 19 bases between them. Per germline, CDR1 SGHAT and CDR2 FQNNGV. The CDR3, as DNA: TGTGCCAGCAGCTTGGGGCCCCCTGGGAGCGGGCAAGAGACCCAGTACTTC. Translating it yields CASSLGPPGSGQETQYF.

The chain has TRBV28 and TRBJ1-2, with D perhaps matching TRBD1 (6 bases). Trimming left V 6 bases short and J 7 bases short, with 12 bases between. The CDR3 is 12 residues long. Germline assignment: CDR1 MDHEN and CDR2 SYDVKM. CDR3 loop: CASSKQGSGYTF. As DNA, the CDR3 is TGTGCCAGCAGCAAGCAGGGGTCTGGCTACACCTTC.

This rearrangement joins TRBV4-2 to TRBJ2-1; D might be TRBD2 (5 bases). Trimming removed 0 bases from V and 8 bases from J, with 14 bases in between. The length of the CDR3 is 15 residues. The germline gives CDR1 LGHNA, CDR2 YNFKEQ. Written as DNA, the CDR3 is TGTGCCAGCAGCCAAGATCTAGCCGGCGTCGATGAGCAGTTCTTC. The encoded protein is CASSQDLAGVDEQFF.

The V call is TRBV6-5, the J call TRBJ2-7; the match to TRBD1 covers 8 bases. The CDR3 is 16 residues long. In germline, CDR1 is MNHEY, CDR2 SVGAGI. V dropped 2 bases and J dropped 4; count of bases not matched to a gene: 10. This CDR3 is CASSYNSVQGAYEQYF. CDR3 coding DNA: TGTGCCAGCAGTTACAACTCCGTGCAGGGGGCATACGAGCAGTACTTC.

The J gene is TRBJ1-2, the V gene TRBV9, with D unresolved. Trimming took off 4 bases at V and 5 bases at J, with 15 bases between the two ends. Germline CDR1 SGDLS, CDR2 YYNGEE. The CDR3 has 14 residues. CDR3 loop: CASSTGPEAYGYTF. Written as DNA, the CDR3 is TGTGCCAGCAGCACGGGTCCCGAAGCTTATGGCTACACCTTC.

This rearrangement joins TRBV18 to TRBJ2-3; 9 nucleotides match TRBD1. V dropped 0 bases and J dropped 0; count of bases not matched to a gene: 1. This CDR3 has 16 amino acids. The germline V gene has CDR1 KGHSH and CDR2 LQKENI. This chain's CDR3 is CASSPPGQGSTDTQYF. In DNA form, the CDR3 reads TGTGCCAGCTCACCACCGGGACAGGGAAGCACAGATACGCAGTATTTT.

The chain carries TRBV3-1 (or the pseudogene TRBV3-2) and TRBJ1-2, with 10 bases that match TRBD1. Germline assignment: CDR1 LGHDT and CDR2 YNNKEL (reference sequence). The CDR3 has 16 residues. V lost 0 bases, J lost 5 bases, and 6 bases stayed unmatched. CDR3 sequence: CASSQETGGSSYGYTF. The DNA of the CDR3 is TGTGCCAGCAGCCAAGAGACAGGGGGCTCCTCATATGGCTACACCTTC.